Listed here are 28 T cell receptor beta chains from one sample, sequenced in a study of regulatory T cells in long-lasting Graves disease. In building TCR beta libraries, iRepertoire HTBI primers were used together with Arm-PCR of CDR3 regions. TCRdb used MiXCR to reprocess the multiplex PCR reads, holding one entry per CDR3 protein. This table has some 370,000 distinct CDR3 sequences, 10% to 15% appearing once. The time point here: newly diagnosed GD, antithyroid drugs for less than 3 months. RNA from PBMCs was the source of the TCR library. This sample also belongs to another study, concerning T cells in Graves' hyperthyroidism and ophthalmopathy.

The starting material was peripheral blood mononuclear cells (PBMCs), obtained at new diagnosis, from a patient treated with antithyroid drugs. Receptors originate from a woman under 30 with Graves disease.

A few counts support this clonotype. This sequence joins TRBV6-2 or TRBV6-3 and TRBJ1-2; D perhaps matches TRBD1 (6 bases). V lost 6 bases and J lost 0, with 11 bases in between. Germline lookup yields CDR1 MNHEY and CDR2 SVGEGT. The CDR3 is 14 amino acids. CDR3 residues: CASRWTETNYGYTF. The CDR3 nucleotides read TGTGCCAGCAGATGGACAGAGACTAACTATGGCTACACCTTC.

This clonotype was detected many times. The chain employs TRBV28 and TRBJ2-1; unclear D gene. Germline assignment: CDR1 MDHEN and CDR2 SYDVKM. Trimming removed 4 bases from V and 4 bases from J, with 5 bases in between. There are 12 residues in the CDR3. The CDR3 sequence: CASSSKYNEQFF. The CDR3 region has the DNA TGTGCCAGCAGTTCAAAGTACAATGAGCAGTTCTTC.

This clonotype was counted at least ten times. The CDR3 here is CASSIVITGELFF. DNA of the CDR3: TGTGCCAGTAGTATTGTGATTACCGGGGAGCTGTTTTTT. The rearrangement joins TRBV19 to TRBJ2-2; D unclear. Germline CDR1 is LNHDA and CDR2 is SQIVND (reference sequence). Trimming left V 3 bases short and J 5 bases short, with 7 bases between. CDR3 size: 13 residues.

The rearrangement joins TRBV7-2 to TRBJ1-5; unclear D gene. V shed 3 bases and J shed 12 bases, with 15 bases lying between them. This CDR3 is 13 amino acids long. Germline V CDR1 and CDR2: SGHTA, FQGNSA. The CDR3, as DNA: TGTGCCAGCAGCTTGGGGATAAATGGGGACCAGCATTTT. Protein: CASSLGINGDQHF. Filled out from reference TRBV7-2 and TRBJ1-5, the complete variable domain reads GAGVSQSPSNKVTEKGKDVELRCDPISGHTALYWYRQSLGQGLEFLIYFQGNSAPDKSGLPSDRFSAERTGGSVSTLTIQRTQQEDSAVYLCASSLGINGDQHFGDGTRLSIL.

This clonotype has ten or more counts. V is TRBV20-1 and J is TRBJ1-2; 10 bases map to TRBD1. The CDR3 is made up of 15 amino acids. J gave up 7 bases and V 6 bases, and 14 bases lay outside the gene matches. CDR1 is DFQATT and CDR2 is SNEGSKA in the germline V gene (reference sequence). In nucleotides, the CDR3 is TGCAGTGCCCACGACAGGGGGCAGTCTGTCAGTGGCTACACCTTC. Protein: CSAHDRGQSVSGYTF.

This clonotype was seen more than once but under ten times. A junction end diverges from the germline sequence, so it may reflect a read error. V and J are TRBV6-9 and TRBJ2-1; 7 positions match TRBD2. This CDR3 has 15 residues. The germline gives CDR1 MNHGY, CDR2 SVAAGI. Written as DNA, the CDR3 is TGCGCCAGCAGTGAGTCGCGGGGGACTTACAATGAGCAGTTCTTC. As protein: CASSESRGTYNEQFF.

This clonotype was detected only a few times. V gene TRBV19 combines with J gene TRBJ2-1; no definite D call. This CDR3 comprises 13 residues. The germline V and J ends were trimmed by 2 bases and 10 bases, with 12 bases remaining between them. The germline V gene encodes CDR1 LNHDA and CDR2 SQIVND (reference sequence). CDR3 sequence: CASSIISGQEQFF. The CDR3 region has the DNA TGTGCCAGTAGTATAATTTCGGGCCAGGAGCAGTTCTTC.

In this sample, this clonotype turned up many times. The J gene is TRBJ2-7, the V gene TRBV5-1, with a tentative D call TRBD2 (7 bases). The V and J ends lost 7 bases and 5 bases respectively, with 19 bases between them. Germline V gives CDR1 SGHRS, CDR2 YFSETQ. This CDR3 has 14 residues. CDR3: CASARTARGDEQYV. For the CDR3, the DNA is TGCGCCAGCGCCAGGACAGCCCGGGGGGACGAGCAGTACGTC.

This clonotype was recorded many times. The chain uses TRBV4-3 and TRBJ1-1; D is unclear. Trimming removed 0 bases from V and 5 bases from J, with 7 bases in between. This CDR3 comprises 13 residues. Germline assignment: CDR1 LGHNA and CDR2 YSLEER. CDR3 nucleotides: TGCGCCAGCAGCCAAGACCAGTTAACTGAAGCTTTCTTT. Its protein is CASSQDQLTEAFF.

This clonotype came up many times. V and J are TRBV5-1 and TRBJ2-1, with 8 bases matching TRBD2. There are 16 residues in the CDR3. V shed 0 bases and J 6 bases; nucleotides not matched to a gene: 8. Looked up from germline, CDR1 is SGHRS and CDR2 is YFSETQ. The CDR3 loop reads CASSLAARGVPNEQFF. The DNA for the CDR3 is TGCGCCAGCAGCTTGGCTGCGCGGGGGGTCCCCAATGAGCAGTTCTTC.

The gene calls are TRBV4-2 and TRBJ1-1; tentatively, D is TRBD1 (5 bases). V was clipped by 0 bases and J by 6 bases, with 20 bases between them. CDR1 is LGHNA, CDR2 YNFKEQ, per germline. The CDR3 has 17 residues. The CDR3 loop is CASSQDFIGTGRSEAFF. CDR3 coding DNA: TGTGCCAGCAGCCAAGATTTTATAGGGACTGGGAGGTCTGAAGCTTTCTTT.

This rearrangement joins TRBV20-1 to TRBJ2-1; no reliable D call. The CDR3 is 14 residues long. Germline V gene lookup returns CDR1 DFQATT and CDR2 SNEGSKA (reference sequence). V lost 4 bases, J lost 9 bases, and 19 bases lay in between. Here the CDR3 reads CSATPSWGSGEQFF. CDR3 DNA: TGCAGTGCTACTCCCTCCTGGGGATCCGGTGAGCAGTTCTTC.

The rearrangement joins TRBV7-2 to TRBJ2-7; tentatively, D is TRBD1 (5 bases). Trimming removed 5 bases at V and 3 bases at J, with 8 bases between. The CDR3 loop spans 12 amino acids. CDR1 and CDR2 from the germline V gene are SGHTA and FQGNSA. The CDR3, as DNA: TGTGCCAGCAGCAGGGGTGGCTACGAGCAGTACTTC. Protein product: CASSRGGYEQYF.

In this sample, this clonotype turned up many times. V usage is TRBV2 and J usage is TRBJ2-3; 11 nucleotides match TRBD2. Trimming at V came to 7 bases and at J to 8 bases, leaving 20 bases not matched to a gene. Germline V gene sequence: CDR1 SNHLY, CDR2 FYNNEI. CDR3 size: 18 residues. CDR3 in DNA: TGTGCCAGCATTTCCACCGGGGGGACTAGCGGCGTCCGGGGTACGCAGTATTTT. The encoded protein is CASISTGGTSGVRGTQYF.

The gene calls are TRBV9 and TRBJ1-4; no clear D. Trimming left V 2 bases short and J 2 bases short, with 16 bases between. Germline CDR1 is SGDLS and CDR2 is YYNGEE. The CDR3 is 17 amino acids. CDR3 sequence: CASSVDGSSGTNEKLFF. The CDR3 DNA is TGTGCCAGCAGCGTCGATGGGTCCAGCGGTACTAATGAAAAACTGTTTTTT.

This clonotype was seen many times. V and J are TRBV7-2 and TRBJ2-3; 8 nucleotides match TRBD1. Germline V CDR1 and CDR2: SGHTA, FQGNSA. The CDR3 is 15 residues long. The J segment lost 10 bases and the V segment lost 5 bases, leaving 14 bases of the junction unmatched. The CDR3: CASSPRDRGHWAQYF. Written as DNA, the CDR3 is TGTGCCAGCAGCCCCCGAGACAGGGGTCATTGGGCGCAGTATTTT.

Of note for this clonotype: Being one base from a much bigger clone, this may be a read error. The chain's CDR3 is CVSSEGTGGPVHEQYV. CDR3 DNA sequence: TGTGTCAGCAGTGAAGGGACAGGGGGCCCCGTACACGAGCAGTACGTC. V is TRBV6-2 or TRBV6-3 and J is TRBJ2-7; 12 positions match TRBD1. Germline V gene sequence: CDR1 MNHEY, CDR2 SVGEGT. This CDR3 is built from 16 residues.

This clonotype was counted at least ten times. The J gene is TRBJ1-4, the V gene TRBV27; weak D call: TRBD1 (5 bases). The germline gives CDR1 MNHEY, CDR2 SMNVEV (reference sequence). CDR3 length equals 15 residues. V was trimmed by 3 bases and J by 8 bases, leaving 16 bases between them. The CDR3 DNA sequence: TGTGCCAGCAGTTTTGACAGAAGGTTAGGGGAAAAACTGTTTTTT. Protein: CASSFDRRLGEKLFF.

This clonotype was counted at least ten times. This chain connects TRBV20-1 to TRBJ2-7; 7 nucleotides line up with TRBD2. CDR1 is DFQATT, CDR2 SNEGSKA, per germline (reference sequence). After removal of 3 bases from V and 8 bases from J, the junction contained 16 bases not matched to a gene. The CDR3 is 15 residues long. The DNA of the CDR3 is TGCAGTGCTAGGTCTCCTCAAGCGGGAACAACCCAGCAGTACTTC. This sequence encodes CSARSPQAGTTQQYF.

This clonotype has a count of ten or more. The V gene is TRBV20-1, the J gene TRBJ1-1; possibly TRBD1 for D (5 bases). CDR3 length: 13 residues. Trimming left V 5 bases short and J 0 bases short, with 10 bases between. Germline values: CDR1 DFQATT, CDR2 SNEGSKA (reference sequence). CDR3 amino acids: CSAPGTLNTEAFF. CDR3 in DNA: TGCAGTGCTCCTGGGACCTTGAACACTGAAGCTTTCTTT.

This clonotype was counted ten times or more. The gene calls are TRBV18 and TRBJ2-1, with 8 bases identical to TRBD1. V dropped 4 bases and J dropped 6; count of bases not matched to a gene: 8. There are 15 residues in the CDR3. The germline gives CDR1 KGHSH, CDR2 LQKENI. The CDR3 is CASSRDRWSSNEQFF. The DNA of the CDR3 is TGTGCCAGCTCACGGGACAGGTGGTCTTCCAATGAGCAGTTCTTC.

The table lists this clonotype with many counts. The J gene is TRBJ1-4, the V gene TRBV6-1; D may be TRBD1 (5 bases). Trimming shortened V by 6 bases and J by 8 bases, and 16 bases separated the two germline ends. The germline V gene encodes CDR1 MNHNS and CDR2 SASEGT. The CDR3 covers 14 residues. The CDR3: CASRPGTGLEKLFF. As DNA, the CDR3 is TGTGCCAGCAGACCCGGAACAGGTTTAGAAAAACTGTTTTTT.

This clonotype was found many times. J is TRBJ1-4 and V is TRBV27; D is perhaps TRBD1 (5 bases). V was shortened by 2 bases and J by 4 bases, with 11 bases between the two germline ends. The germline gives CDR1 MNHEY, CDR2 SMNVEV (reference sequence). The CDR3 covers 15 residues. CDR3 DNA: TGTGCCAGCAGTTTAATAGACAGCTATAATGAAAAACTGTTTTTT. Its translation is CASSLIDSYNEKLFF. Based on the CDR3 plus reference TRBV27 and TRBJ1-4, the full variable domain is EAQVTQNPRYLITVTGKKLTVTCSQNMNHEYMSWYRQDPGLGLRQIYYSMNVEVTDKGDVPEGYKVSRKEKRNFPLILESPSPNQTSLYFCASSLIDSYNEKLFFGSGTQLSVL.

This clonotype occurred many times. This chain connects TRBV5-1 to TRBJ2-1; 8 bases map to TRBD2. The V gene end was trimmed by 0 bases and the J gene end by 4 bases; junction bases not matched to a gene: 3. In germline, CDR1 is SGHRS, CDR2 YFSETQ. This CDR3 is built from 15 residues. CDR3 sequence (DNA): TGCGCCAGCAGCTTGGGTGGGACTAGATACAATGAGCAGTTCTTC. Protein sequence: CASSLGGTRYNEQFF.

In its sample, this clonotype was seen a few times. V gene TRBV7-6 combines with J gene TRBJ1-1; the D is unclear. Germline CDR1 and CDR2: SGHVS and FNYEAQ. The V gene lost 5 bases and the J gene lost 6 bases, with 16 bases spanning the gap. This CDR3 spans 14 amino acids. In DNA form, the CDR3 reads TGTGCCAGCAGCCGAAGCGAGGGAACCCCTGAAGCTTTCTTT. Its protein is CASSRSEGTPEAFF.

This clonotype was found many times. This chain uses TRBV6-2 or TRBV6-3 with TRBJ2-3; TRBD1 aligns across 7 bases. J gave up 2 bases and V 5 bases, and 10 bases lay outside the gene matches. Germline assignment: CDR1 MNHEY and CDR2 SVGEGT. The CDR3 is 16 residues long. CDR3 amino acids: CASSVGTVADTDTQYF. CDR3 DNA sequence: TGTGCCAGCAGTGTTGGGACAGTCGCGGACACAGATACGCAGTATTTT.

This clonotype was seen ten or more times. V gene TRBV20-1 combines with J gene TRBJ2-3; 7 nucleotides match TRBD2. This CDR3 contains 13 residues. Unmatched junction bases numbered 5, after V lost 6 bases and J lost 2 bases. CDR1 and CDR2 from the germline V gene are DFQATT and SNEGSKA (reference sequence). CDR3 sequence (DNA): TGCAGTGCCCTAGCGGTGTCCACAGATACGCAGTATTTT. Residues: CSALAVSTDTQYF.

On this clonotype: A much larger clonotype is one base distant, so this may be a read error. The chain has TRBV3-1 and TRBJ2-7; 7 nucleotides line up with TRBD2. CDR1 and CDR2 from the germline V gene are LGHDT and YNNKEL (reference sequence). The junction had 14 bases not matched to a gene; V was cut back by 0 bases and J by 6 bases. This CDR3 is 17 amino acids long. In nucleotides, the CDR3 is TGTGCCAGCAGCCAAGATTGGCGGCTAGCGGAAGGTGGCGAGCAGTACTTC. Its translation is CASSQDWRLAEGGEQYF.